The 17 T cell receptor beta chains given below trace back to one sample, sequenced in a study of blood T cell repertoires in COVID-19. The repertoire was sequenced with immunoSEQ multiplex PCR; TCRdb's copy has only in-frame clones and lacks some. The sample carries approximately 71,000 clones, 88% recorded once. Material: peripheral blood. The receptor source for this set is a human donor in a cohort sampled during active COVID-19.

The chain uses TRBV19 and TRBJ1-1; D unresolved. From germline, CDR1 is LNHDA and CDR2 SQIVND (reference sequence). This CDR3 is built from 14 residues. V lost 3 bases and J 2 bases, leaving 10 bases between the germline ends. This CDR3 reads CASSMSQINTEAFF. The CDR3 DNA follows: TGTGCCAGTAGTATGTCCCAGATTAACACTGAAGCTTTCTTT.

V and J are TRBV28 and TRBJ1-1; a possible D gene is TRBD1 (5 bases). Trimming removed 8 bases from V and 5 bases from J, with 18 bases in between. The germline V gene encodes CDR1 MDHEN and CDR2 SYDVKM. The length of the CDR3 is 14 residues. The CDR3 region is CASVLGGTGTEAFF. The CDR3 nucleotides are TGTGCCAGCGTACTGGGGGGGACCGGGACTGAAGCTTTCTTT.

CDR3 DNA: TGTGCCAGCAGTTGGGGACTAGCGGGGACCACAGATACGCAGTATTTT. It specifies CASSWGLAGTTDTQYF. The rearrangement joins TRBV3-1 (or the pseudogene TRBV3-2) to TRBJ2-3; 13 bases match TRBD2. Germline V gives CDR1 LGHDT, CDR2 YNNKEL (reference sequence). J gave up 2 bases and V 6 bases, and 5 bases lay outside the gene matches. The CDR3 is 16 amino acids.

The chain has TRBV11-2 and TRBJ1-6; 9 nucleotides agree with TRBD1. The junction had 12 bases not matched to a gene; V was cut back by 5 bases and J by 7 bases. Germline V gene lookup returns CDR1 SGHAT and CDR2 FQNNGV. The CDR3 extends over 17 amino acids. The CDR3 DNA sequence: TGTGCCAGCAGCCCGTCGACAGGGGGATATGAGAATTCACCCCTCCACTTT. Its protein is CASSPSTGGYENSPLHF. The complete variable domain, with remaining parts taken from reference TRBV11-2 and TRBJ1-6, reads EAGVAQSPRYKIIEKRQSVAFWCNPISGHATLYWYQQILGQGPKLLIQFQNNGVVDDSQLPKDRFSAERLKGVDSTLKIQPAKLEDSAVYLCASSPSTGGYENSPLHFGNGTRLTVT.

CDR3 loop: CASSGGQGLEKLFF. DNA of the CDR3: TGTGCCAGCAGCGGGGGACAGGGCCTCGAAAAACTGTTTTTT. The chain couples TRBV9 to TRBJ1-4; 9 bases are a match to TRBD1. Per germline, CDR1 SGDLS and CDR2 YYNGEE. This CDR3 region has 14 residues. Trimming cost V 3 bases and J 8 bases; bases outside gene matches: 5.

CDR3 coding DNA: TGCGCCAGCAGCCATGCGGTTCGGGGGGATAATTCACCCCTCCACTTT. Its translation is CASSHAVRGDNSPLHF. V is TRBV4-1 and J is TRBJ1-6, with D possibly matching TRBD1 (5 bases). Germline CDR1 MGHRA, CDR2 YSYEKL. V lost 3 bases, J lost 5 bases, and 14 bases lay in between. This CDR3 has 16 amino acids.

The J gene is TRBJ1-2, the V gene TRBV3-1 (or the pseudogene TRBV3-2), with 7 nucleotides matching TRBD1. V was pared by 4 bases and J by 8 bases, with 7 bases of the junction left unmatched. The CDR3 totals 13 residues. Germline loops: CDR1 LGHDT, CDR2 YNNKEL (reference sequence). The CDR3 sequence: CASSRNRGSGYTF. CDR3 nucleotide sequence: TGTGCCAGCAGCCGAAACAGGGGATCGGGCTACACCTTC.

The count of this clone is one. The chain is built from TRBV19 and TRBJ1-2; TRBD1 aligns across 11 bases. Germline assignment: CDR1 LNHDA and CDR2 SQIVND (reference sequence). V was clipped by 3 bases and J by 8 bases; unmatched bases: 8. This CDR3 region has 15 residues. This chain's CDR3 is CASSIQDRGLSGYTF. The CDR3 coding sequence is TGTGCCAGTAGTATCCAGGACAGGGGGCTGTCGGGCTACACCTTC.

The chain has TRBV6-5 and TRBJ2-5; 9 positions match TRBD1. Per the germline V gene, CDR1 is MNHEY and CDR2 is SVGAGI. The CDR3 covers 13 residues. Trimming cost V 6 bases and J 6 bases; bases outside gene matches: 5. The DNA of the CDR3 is TGTGCCAGCAGATCGACAGGGGGAAAGACCCAGTACTTC. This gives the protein CASRSTGGKTQYF.

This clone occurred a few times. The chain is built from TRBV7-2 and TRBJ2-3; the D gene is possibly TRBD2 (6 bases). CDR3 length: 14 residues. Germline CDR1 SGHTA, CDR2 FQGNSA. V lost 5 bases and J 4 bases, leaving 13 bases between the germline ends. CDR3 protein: CASSRDFSADTQYF. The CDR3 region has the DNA TGTGCCAGCAGCCGGGACTTCAGCGCAGATACGCAGTATTTT.

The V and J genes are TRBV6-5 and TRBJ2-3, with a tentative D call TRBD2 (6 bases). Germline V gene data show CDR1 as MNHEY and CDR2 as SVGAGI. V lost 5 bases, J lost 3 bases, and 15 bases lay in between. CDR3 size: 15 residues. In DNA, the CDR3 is TGTGCCAGCAGTCCGGAGGGGAGTACGACAGATACGCAGTATTTT. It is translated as CASSPEGSTTDTQYF.

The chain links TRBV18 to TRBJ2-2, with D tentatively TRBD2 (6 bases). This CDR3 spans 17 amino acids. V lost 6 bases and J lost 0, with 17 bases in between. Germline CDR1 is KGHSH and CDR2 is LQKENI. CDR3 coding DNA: TGTGCCAGCTCTCCCGCGGGGAGCCCCGCGAACACCGGGGAGCTGTTTTTT. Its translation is CASSPAGSPANTGELFF.

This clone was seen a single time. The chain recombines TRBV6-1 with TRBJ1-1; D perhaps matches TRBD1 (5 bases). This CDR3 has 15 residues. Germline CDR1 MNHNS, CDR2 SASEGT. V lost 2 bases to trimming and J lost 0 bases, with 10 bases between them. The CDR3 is CASSERGLMNTEAFF. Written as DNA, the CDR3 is TGTGCCAGCAGTGAACGGGGACTTATGAACACTGAAGCTTTCTTT.

The CDR3 DNA reads TGCGCCAGCAGCCGGACCCCGACTAGCGGGGACCAAGAGACCCAGTACTTC. This sequence encodes CASSRTPTSGDQETQYF. V gene TRBV5-1 combines with J gene TRBJ2-5; the match to TRBD2 covers 11 bases. Germline assignment: CDR1 SGHRS and CDR2 YFSETQ. V shed 4 bases and J 0 bases; nucleotides not matched to a gene: 8. The CDR3 has 17 residues. Full variable domain (remainder filled in from reference TRBV5-1 and TRBJ2-5): KAGVTQTPRYLIKTRGQQVTLSCSPISGHRSVSWYQQTPGQGLQFLFEYFSETQRNKGNFPGRFSGRQFSNSRSEMNVSTLELGDSALYLCASSRTPTSGDQETQYFGPGTRLLVL.

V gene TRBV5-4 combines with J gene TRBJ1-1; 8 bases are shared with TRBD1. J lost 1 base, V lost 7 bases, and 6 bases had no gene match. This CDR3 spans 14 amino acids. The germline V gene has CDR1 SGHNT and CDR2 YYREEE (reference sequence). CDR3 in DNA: TGTGCCAGCCAGACAGGACAGGGGAACACTGAAGCTTTCTTT. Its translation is CASQTGQGNTEAFF.

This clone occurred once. CDR3 region: CASSSTTPSGVGGANVLTF. The CDR3 nucleotides are TGTGCCAGCTCATCAACAACCCCGTCGGGGGTTGGCGGGGCCAACGTCCTGACTTTC. V and J are TRBV18 and TRBJ2-6; weak D call: TRBD2 (6 bases). V shed 5 bases and J shed 4 bases, with 24 bases lying between them. CDR3 size: 19 residues. The germline gives CDR1 KGHSH, CDR2 LQKENI. The full variable domain, completed using reference TRBV18 and TRBJ2-6, is NAGVMQNPRHLVRRRGQEARLRCSPMKGHSHVYWYRQLPEEGLKFMVYLQKENIIDESGMPKERFSAEFPKEGPSILRIQQVVRGDSAAYFCASSSTTPSGVGGANVLTFGAGSRLTVL.

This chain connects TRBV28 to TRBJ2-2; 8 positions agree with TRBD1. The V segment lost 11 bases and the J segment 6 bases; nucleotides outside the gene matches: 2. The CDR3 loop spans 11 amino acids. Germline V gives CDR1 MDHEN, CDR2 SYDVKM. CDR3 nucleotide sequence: TGTGCCGGACAGGGTTCCGGGGAGCTGTTTTTT. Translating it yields CAGQGSGELFF.